Sequencing of this TCR beta chain was carried out in a study of T cells in localized non-small cell lung cancer. In this sample, this clone turned up a few times. Its antigen is still unknown. Profiling relied on immunoSEQ multiplex PCR, and the TCRdb table lists in-frame clones only, not all of them. The table has about 19,000 clones, about 90% seen once. This CDR3 has 14 amino acids. Germline-derived CDR1 and CDR2 are SGDLS and YYNGEE. Trimming left V 2 bases short and J 8 bases short, with 16 bases between. Findings and limits, study-wide: Sequencing was restricted to one tumor region; therefore, heterogeneity remains possible.

V usage is TRBV9 and J usage is TRBJ1-2; no firm D call. The receptor was derived from a woman aged 35 to 75 with stage I lung adenocarcinoma. This material consisted of peripheral blood, taken before any cancer treatment. The CDR3 sequence is CASSVQTAPRGYTF. CDR3 bases: TGTGCCAGCAGCGTCCAGACGGCCCCGCGGGGCTACACCTTC.